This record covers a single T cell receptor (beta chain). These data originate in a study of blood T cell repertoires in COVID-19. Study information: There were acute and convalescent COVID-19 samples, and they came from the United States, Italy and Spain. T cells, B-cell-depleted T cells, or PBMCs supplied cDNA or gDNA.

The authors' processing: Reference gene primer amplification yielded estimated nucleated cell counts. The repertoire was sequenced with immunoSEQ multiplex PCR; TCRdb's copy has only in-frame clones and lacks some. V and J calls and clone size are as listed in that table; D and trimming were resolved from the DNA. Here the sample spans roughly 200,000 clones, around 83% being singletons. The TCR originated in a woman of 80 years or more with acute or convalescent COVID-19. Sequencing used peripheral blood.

The CDR3 is CASNLLETQYF. The CDR3 DNA sequence: TGTGCCAGCAATCTACTAGAGACCCAGTACTTC. This chain uses TRBV2 with TRBJ2-5; D ambiguous. With 7 bases removed from V and 4 bases from J, the gap between germline ends came to 7 bases. CDR3 size: 11 residues. The germline V gene encodes CDR1 SNHLY and CDR2 FYNNEI.